This TCR beta chain was sequenced in a study of blood T cell repertoires in COVID-19. About the study: The study drew acute and convalescent COVID-19 samples from the United States, Italy and Spain.

The CDR3 runs to 15 residues. Germline CDR1 reads SNHLY; CDR2 reads FYNNEI. Trimming cost V 2 bases and J 3 bases, with 10 bases left between them. Per the authors' pipeline: Using reference gene primer amplification, nucleated cell counts were estimated. Data came from immunoSEQ multiplex PCR; TCRdb stores just in-frame clones and leaves some out. Clone size and the V and J calls come from that table; the DNA yielded D and trimming. This table holds about 240,000 clones, around 86% found once. Those enrolled, adults aged about 18 to 89 years, came from around 25 US areas. This receptor was obtained from a middle-aged woman with acute COVID-19. Sequencing was carried out using PBMCs or T cells enriched from blood (not recorded which). This rearrangement joins TRBV2 to TRBJ1-4; weak D call: TRBD1 (5 bases). The CDR3 DNA reads TGTGCCAGCAGTGAATACGGGGGATCTAATGAAAAACTGTTTTTT. Its translation is CASSEYGGSNEKLFF.